One sample yielded the 30 T cell receptor beta chains listed below, sequenced in a study of identical twins. Each CDR3 protein is one row after TCRdb ran MiXCR on the 5' RACE reads. Of roughly 540,000 distinct CDR3 sequences detected, around 20% appear once; the ten largest clones hold 0.75% to 0.95%. The sample was also linked to a second study, of T cells expressing NK-cell markers.

Source material: CD4+ T cells sorted from blood. These receptors all come from a woman aged 18 to 35 in good health.

This clonotype was counted between two and nine times. The rearrangement joins TRBV19 to TRBJ1-5; the D is unclear. CDR3 length: 14 residues. Per germline, CDR1 LNHDA and CDR2 SQIVND (reference sequence). Trimming shortened V by 3 bases and J by 6 bases, and 12 bases separated the two germline ends. CDR3 DNA: TGTGCCAGTAGTATTGGAGTCCCGGGTCAGCCCCAGCATTTT. This encodes CASSIGVPGQPQHF. Supplemented by reference TRBV19 and TRBJ1-5, the full variable domain reads DGGITQSPKYLFRKEGQNVTLSCEQNLNHDAMYWYRQDPGQGLRLIYYSQIVNDFQKGDIAEGYSVSREKKESFPLTVTSAQKNPTAFYLCASSIGVPGQPQHFGDGTRLSIL.

This chain joins TRBV5-5 and TRBJ2-5, with a tentative D call TRBD1 (6 bases). The CDR3 runs to 16 residues. Trimming cost V 0 bases and J 1 base, with 13 bases left between them. CDR1 is SGHKS, CDR2 YYEKEE, per germline (reference sequence). This chain's CDR3 is CASSLAPSTGQETQYF. CDR3 nucleotides: TGTGCCAGCAGCTTGGCCCCCTCGACAGGCCAAGAGACCCAGTACTTC.

This clonotype showed up just a few times. The chain carries TRBV11-2 and TRBJ2-1; D is perhaps TRBD1 (5 bases). CDR1 SGHAT and CDR2 FQNNGV come from the germline V gene. With 0 bases removed from V and 1 base from J, the gap between germline ends came to 19 bases. This CDR3 is built from 19 residues. The CDR3 nucleotides read TGTGCCAGCAGCTTAGACCACCGTGCAGGGATTATATCCTACAATGAGCAGTTCTTC. Translated, it gives CASSLDHRAGIISYNEQFF.

This clonotype was counted many times. The chain is built from TRBV3-1 and TRBJ1-5; D unclear. The CDR3 extends over 14 amino acids. V gave up 4 bases and J gave up 8 bases, with 15 bases separating them. CDR1 and CDR2 from the germline V gene are LGHDT and YNNKEL (reference sequence). CDR3: CASSRSPGGEPQHF. The CDR3 region has the DNA TGTGCCAGCAGCCGATCCCCGGGCGGAGAGCCCCAGCATTTT.

The V and J genes are TRBV10-3 and TRBJ2-3, with D possibly matching TRBD2 (6 bases). The germline CDR1 and CDR2 sequences are ENHRY and SYGVKD. The CDR3 is 15 residues long. V gave up 4 bases and J gave up 4 bases, with 15 bases separating them. The CDR3 sequence: CAISVEGARADTQYF. The CDR3 DNA is TGTGCCATCAGTGTGGAGGGAGCGAGGGCAGATACGCAGTATTTT.

The rearrangement uses TRBV12-3 or TRBV12-4 and TRBJ1-5, with 12 positions matching TRBD1. The CDR3 is 15 amino acids. Trimming removed 8 bases from V and 5 bases from J; junction bases left unmatched: 7. The CDR3 is CASGRDRGPYQPQHF. The CDR3 DNA sequence: TGTGCCAGCGGAAGGGACAGGGGGCCTTATCAGCCCCAGCATTTT.

This clonotype was counted only a few times. The chain has TRBV3-1 and TRBJ2-5; D unclear. CDR1 and CDR2 (germline): LGHDT, YNNKEL (reference sequence). This CDR3 contains 15 residues. The ends were cut back, 1 base at V and 1 base at J, with 10 bases in the middle. This CDR3 is CASSQVASPQETQYF. The DNA of the CDR3 is TGTGCCAGCAGCCAAGTGGCCAGTCCCCAAGAGACCCAGTACTTC.

This clonotype came up a few times. The chain links TRBV5-1 to TRBJ2-1; 7 bases are a match to TRBD2. V gave up 4 bases and J gave up 6 bases; unmatched junction bases: 13. This CDR3 comprises 16 residues. Germline CDR1 SGHRS, CDR2 YFSETQ. CDR3 in amino acids: CASSVTWSGELNEQFF. CDR3 sequence (DNA): TGCGCCAGCAGCGTGACATGGAGCGGGGAACTCAATGAGCAGTTCTTC.

The chain is built from TRBV6-1 and TRBJ2-7, with 9 bases that match TRBD1. CDR1 is MNHNS, CDR2 SASEGT, per germline. The CDR3 contains 15 residues. Trimming took 6 bases from V and 3 from J; bases not matched to a gene: 9. CDR3 residues: CASRAGTGTNYEQYF. CDR3 in DNA: TGTGCCAGCAGAGCCGGGACAGGGACGAACTACGAGCAGTACTTC.

This clonotype was seen a few times. The chain is built from TRBV3-1 and TRBJ2-7; 7 bases fit TRBD2. This CDR3 contains 15 residues. After removal of 0 bases from V and 0 bases from J, the junction contained 2 bases not matched to a gene. Germline CDR1 is LGHDT and CDR2 is YNNKEL (reference sequence). CDR3 DNA: TGTGCCAGCAGCCAAGAAGCGGGATTCTCCTACGAGCAGTACTTC. It yields the protein CASSQEAGFSYEQYF.

This clonotype has at least ten counts. V is TRBV6-1 and J is TRBJ2-5, with 8 bases identical to TRBD2. The CDR3 runs 16 residues. Germline assignment: CDR1 MNHNS and CDR2 SASEGT. J was trimmed by 2 bases and V by 8 bases; bases with no gene match: 13. CDR3 region: CASGFFSGVGQETQYF. The CDR3, as DNA: TGTGCCAGCGGATTCTTTAGCGGGGTAGGGCAAGAGACCCAGTACTTC.

This clonotype has just a few counts. The chain has TRBV12-3 or TRBV12-4 and TRBJ2-5; 12 bases are shared with TRBD2. The CDR3 loop spans 15 amino acids. With V trimmed by 4 bases and J by 5 bases, 5 bases remained unmatched. The CDR3 protein is CASSSGTSGFETQYF. The CDR3 DNA is TGTGCCAGCAGTTCCGGGACTAGCGGGTTTGAGACCCAGTACTTC.

This clonotype was recorded once. The chain joins TRBV15 to TRBJ2-1; no definite D call. Germline CDR1 LNHNV, CDR2 YYDKDF (reference sequence). CDR3 size: 12 residues. Between the trimmed V and J ends, which lost 1 base and 5 bases, there was a span of 3 bases. The CDR3 protein is CATSRGNNEQFF. The CDR3 nucleotides read TGTGCCACCAGCAGAGGCAACAATGAGCAGTTCTTC.

This clonotype was seen ten or more times. The chain couples TRBV20-1 to TRBJ2-3; D call uncertain. V lost 2 bases and J 1 base, leaving 4 bases between the germline ends. The germline CDR1 and CDR2 sequences are DFQATT and SNEGSKA (reference sequence). This CDR3 spans 12 amino acids. CDR3 DNA sequence: TGCAGTGCTAGACAGGGCACAGATACGCAGTATTTT. Its protein is CSARQGTDTQYF.

The CDR3, as DNA: TGCAGTGCTAGACCGACGAGCCTTGCAGGAGAGACCCAGTACTTC. Protein: CSARPTSLAGETQYF. The chain has TRBV20-1 and TRBJ2-5; D gene unclear. The CDR3 length is 15 residues. Germline loops: CDR1 DFQATT, CDR2 SNEGSKA (reference sequence). Trimming took off 2 bases at V and 4 bases at J, with 17 bases between the two ends.

This chain uses TRBV20-1 with TRBJ1-1; D remains ambiguous. The length of the CDR3 is 11 residues. Germline V lookup: CDR1 DFQATT, CDR2 SNEGSKA (reference sequence). Deletions cut 3 bases from V and 2 bases from J, with 4 bases between. The CDR3 nucleotides are TGCAGTGCTAGTTTTAACACTGAAGCTTTCTTT. Residues: CSASFNTEAFF.

A few counts support this clonotype. Germline is not matched at one junction end, which may reflect a read error. The rearrangement links TRBV12-3 or TRBV12-4 to TRBJ1-3; D not resolved. This CDR3 comprises 12 residues. Here the CDR3 reads CASILSGNTIYF. The CDR3 nucleotides are TGTGCAAGCATCCTCTCTGGAAACACCATATATTTT.

The chain joins TRBV10-1 to TRBJ2-1, with 10 bases that match TRBD1. V lost 3 bases, J lost 8 bases, and 7 bases stayed unmatched. Germline CDR1 WNHNN, CDR2 SYGVQD (reference sequence). This CDR3 region has 15 residues. Here the CDR3 reads CASSDFRQGAYEQFF. CDR3 nucleotide sequence: TGCGCCAGCAGTGACTTTCGACAGGGGGCATATGAGCAGTTCTTC.

This clonotype was counted a few times. The gene calls are TRBV29-1 and TRBJ2-1, with a possible D match to TRBD2 (6 bases). The CDR3 is made up of 11 amino acids. Germline CDR1 SQVTM, CDR2 ANQGSEA. The V end lost 7 bases, the J end lost 10 bases, and 14 bases lay between the germline ends. The CDR3 nucleotides read TGCAGCGCATCATCCGGGGGAGAGCAGTTCTTC. This translates into CSASSGGEQFF.

This clonotype appeared a few times. The V call is TRBV30, the J call TRBJ1-1; D perhaps matches TRBD1 (5 bases). This CDR3 is 11 amino acids long. Germline CDR1 is GTSNPN and CDR2 is SVGIG (reference sequence). Trimming stripped 3 bases from V and 4 bases from J, with 6 bases between. CDR3 amino acids: CAWRTGTEAFF. CDR3 nucleotide sequence: TGTGCCTGGAGAACAGGCACTGAAGCTTTCTTT.

The chain links TRBV3-1 to TRBJ1-2; tentatively, D is TRBD1 (6 bases). Trimming removed 1 base from V and 8 bases from J, with 14 bases in between. The CDR3 totals 14 residues. Germline CDR1 LGHDT, CDR2 YNNKEL (reference sequence). This CDR3 is CASSQVNGGRGYTF. The CDR3 nucleotides read TGTGCCAGCAGCCAAGTGAATGGGGGCAGAGGCTACACCTTC. Complete variable domain (other parts from reference TRBV3-1 and TRBJ1-2): DTAVSQTPKYLVTQMGNDKSIKCEQNLGHDTMYWYKQDSKKFLKIMFSYNNKELIINETVPNRFSPKSPDKAHLNLHINSLELGDSAVYFCASSQVNGGRGYTFGSGTRLTVV.

The chain combines TRBV11-2 with TRBJ2-7; D remains ambiguous. Germline V gives CDR1 SGHAT, CDR2 FQNNGV. Trimming took off 1 base at V and 2 bases at J, with 9 bases between the two ends. The CDR3 runs 14 residues. In nucleotides, the CDR3 is TGTGCCAGCAGCTTAGGGGCGGCCGCCTACGAGCAGTACTTC. Translated: CASSLGAAAYEQYF.

In nucleotides, the CDR3 is TGTGCCAGCAGCTCTACAGGAAAAAACTATGGCTACACCTTC. Translation gives CASSSTGKNYGYTF. This chain uses TRBV7-2 with TRBJ1-2; a possible D gene is TRBD1 (5 bases). Trimming took 4 bases from V and 2 from J, leaving 11 bases between them. Per the germline V gene, CDR1 is SGHTA and CDR2 is FQGNSA. CDR3 length: 14 residues.

This clonotype was observed a handful of times. The V gene is TRBV11-2, the J gene TRBJ1-1; tentative D call: TRBD1 (6 bases). V lost 4 bases, J lost 1 base, and 10 bases lay in between. CDR1 SGHAT and CDR2 FQNNGV come from the germline V gene. This CDR3 spans 14 amino acids. The CDR3 sequence: CASSYGQWNTEAFF. As DNA, the CDR3 is TGTGCCAGCAGCTACGGACAGTGGAACACTGAAGCTTTCTTT.

This clonotype was seen a single time. V usage is TRBV6-8 and J usage is TRBJ2-1; 7 nucleotides match TRBD2. The CDR3 consists of 13 residues. CDR1 and CDR2 from the germline V gene are MNHGY and SAAAGT. J was trimmed by 5 bases and V by 10 bases; bases with no gene match: 8. The CDR3 protein is CATVSGAHNEQFF. The CDR3 bases are TGTGCCACCGTGAGCGGGGCTCACAATGAGCAGTTCTTC.

Only a few counts were recorded for this clonotype. The chain is built from TRBV10-3 and TRBJ2-2; D is possibly TRBD1 (6 bases). CDR1 and CDR2 from the germline V gene are ENHRY and SYGVKD. The CDR3 length is 14 residues. V was cut by 10 bases and J by 0 bases, with 12 bases left in between. The CDR3 DNA reads TGTGCCACCCGACAGGCTTCGAACACCGGGGAGCTGTTTTTT. Translated, it gives CATRQASNTGELFF.

The genes are TRBV2 and TRBJ2-1; D could derive from TRBD1 or TRBD2 (5 bases each). The CDR3 runs 14 residues. Per the germline V gene, CDR1 is SNHLY and CDR2 is FYNNEI. Trimming took off 0 bases at V and 6 bases at J, with 9 bases between the two ends. CDR3 protein: CASSEAGPRNEQFF. CDR3 sequence (DNA): TGTGCCAGCAGTGAAGCGGGACCTCGCAATGAGCAGTTCTTC.

This clonotype was detected many times. The chain has TRBV20-1 and TRBJ2-3; 10 bases are shared with TRBD2. Per germline, CDR1 DFQATT and CDR2 SNEGSKA (reference sequence). The CDR3 has 15 amino acids. The junction had 4 bases not matched to a gene; V was cut back by 1 base and J by 3 bases. The DNA of the CDR3 is TGCAGTGCTAGAGGACTAGCGGGTCGAACAGATACGCAGTATTTT. Translating gives CSARGLAGRTDTQYF.

CDR3 in amino acids: CASSFSTSGTGELFF. The CDR3 DNA reads as TGTGCCAGCAGTTTCTCGACTAGCGGAACCGGGGAGCTGTTTTTT. The V call is TRBV6-2 or TRBV6-3, the J call TRBJ2-2, with 9 bases matching TRBD2. Germline V lookup: CDR1 MNHEY, CDR2 SVGEGT. The CDR3 sequence is 15 residues long. Losses at the gene ends were 4 bases for V and 5 bases for J; bases not matched to a gene: 5.

This chain uses TRBV20-1 with TRBJ1-1; D is unresolved. The germline V gene has CDR1 DFQATT and CDR2 SNEGSKA (reference sequence). Trimming left V 3 bases short and J 1 base short, with 9 bases between. This CDR3 region has 13 residues. CDR3 in amino acids: CSARPPSNTEAFF. In DNA, the CDR3 is TGCAGTGCTAGGCCCCCCTCGAACACTGAAGCTTTCTTT.